Here is one T cell receptor (beta chain) with its context. This specimen belongs to a study of T cells in Graves' hyperthyroidism and ophthalmopathy. Amplified TCR beta CDR3 regions came from RNA transcripts. The study used the HTBI primer set for a first-round RT-PCR of the TCR CDR3. TCRdb independently ran MiXCR on the multiplex PCR reads; one entry per CDR3 protein. The data hold over 650,000 distinct CDR3 sequences, with approximately 42% observed a single time. Clinical symptoms, serum thyroxine and TRAb, thyroid ultrasound and orbital computed tomography were used for the diagnoses. The source material was peripheral blood or thyroid tissue (not recorded which). This TCR was recovered from an adult man with Graves' disease, either hyperthyroidism or ophthalmopathy (not recorded which).

CDR3 nucleotides: TGTGCCAGCACCCCAGGGGGCCTAGCTAACTATGGCTACACCTTC. The encoded protein is CASTPGGLANYGYTF. This rearrangement joins TRBV7-2 to TRBJ1-2; TRBD1 agrees at 8 bases. The CDR3 is 15 residues long. Germline V gives CDR1 SGHTA, CDR2 FQGNSA. V lost 7 bases to trimming and J lost 0 bases; unmatched junction nucleotides: 7.